This T cell receptor (beta chain) was identified in a study of T cells after posttransplantation cyclophosphamide. Libraries were prepared by immunoSEQ multiplex PCR; TCRdb keeps only in-frame clonotypes and omits some of them. The data show some 34,000 clones, more than 70% seen once. Regarding this clone: Its antigen is not known.

Cyclophosphamide on days +3 and +4 followed busulfan-fludarabine conditioning and a marrow graft. The CDR3 runs 13 residues. Trimming removed 3 bases at V and 7 bases at J, with 10 bases between. Germline V gene sequence: CDR1 KGHSH, CDR2 LQKENI. Overall study findings and caveats: Recipient CMV seropositivity and CMV reactivation strongly tracked TRB clonality. TRB overlap between skin or GI tissue T cells and blood was limited.

The sequencing used CD4+ T cells sorted from blood, collected 1903 days after a stem cell transplant with posttransplant cyclophosphamide. The V gene is TRBV18, the J gene TRBJ1-5; TRBD1 might be the D (6 bases). This receptor was obtained from a female patient in her thirties or forties who received an allogeneic stem cell transplant from a related donor, was CMV-positive, and had no GVHD. Some T cells may have come from the graft donor. In DNA form, the CDR3 reads TGTGCCAGCTCACCGGACAGATTCCAGCCCCAGCATTTT. It translates to CASSPDRFQPQHF. Together with reference TRBV18 and TRBJ1-5, the CDR3 gives the full variable domain: NAGVMQNPRHLVRRRGQEARLRCSPMKGHSHVYWYRQLPEEGLKFMVYLQKENIIDESGMPKERFSAEFPKEGPSILRIQQVVRGDSAAYFCASSPDRFQPQHFGDGTRLSIL.